These 17 T cell receptor beta chains came from one sample sequenced in a study of T-cell memory formation after mild COVID-19. In TCRdb, the 5' RACE reads were re-called with MiXCR into one record per CDR3 protein. The sample contains more than 250,000 distinct CDR3 sequences, around 15% of which appear only once. Sequencing was performed on PBMCs or a T cell subset sorted from them (not recorded which). The receptor set was obtained from a man aged 18 to 29 who had mild COVID-19 (a few samples of this study predate the infection). Cell type and time point are not known.

Concerning this clonotype itself: The junction differs from germline at one of its ends, possibly a read error. The chain carries TRBV20-1 and TRBJ2-1, with 7 bases identical to TRBD2. The CDR3 contains 14 residues. Looked up from germline, CDR1 is DFQATT and CDR2 is SNEGSKA (reference sequence). The CDR3 nucleotides read TGCAGTGCTCGAGAGATGCTACTAGCGTTTGAGCAGTTCTTC. Translation gives CSAREMLLAFEQFF.

CDR3 nucleotide sequence: TGCGCCAGCAGCTTGGATAGGACAGCTGGAAACACCATATATTTT. It yields the protein CASSLDRTAGNTIYF. The rearrangement uses TRBV5-1 and TRBJ1-3; TRBD1 might be the D (6 bases). CDR1 and CDR2 (germline): SGHRS, YFSETQ. Trimming stripped 0 bases from V and 2 bases from J, with 9 bases between. The CDR3 extends over 15 amino acids. Full variable domain (remainder filled in from reference TRBV5-1 and TRBJ1-3): KAGVTQTPRYLIKTRGQQVTLSCSPISGHRSVSWYQQTPGQGLQFLFEYFSETQRNKGNFPGRFSGRQFSNSRSEMNVSTLELGDSALYLCASSLDRTAGNTIYFGEGSWLTVV.

This clonotype was counted at least ten times. The chain couples TRBV12-3 or TRBV12-4 to TRBJ2-4; a possible D gene is TRBD1 (5 bases). The CDR3 loop spans 13 amino acids. The V and J ends lost 5 bases and 6 bases respectively, with 11 bases between them. The CDR3: CASSQGVGNIQYF. The CDR3 DNA sequence: TGTGCCAGCAGTCAGGGCGTGGGAAACATTCAGTACTTC.

This clonotype appeared a few times. The chain joins TRBV20-1 to TRBJ2-2, with 8 bases lining up with TRBD1. This CDR3 comprises 13 residues. CDR1 is DFQATT, CDR2 SNEGSKA, per germline (reference sequence). V lost 3 bases to trimming and J lost 6 bases; unmatched junction nucleotides: 3. The CDR3, as DNA: TGCAGTGCTAGGGACAGGGCGGCCGGGGAGCTGTTTTTT. It specifies CSARDRAAGELFF.

There are a few counts of this clonotype. This rearrangement joins TRBV27 to TRBJ1-2; possibly TRBD1 for D (6 bases). Trimming stripped 5 bases from V and 8 bases from J, with 24 bases between. There are 16 residues in the CDR3. Per the germline V gene, CDR1 is MNHEY and CDR2 is SMNVEV (reference sequence). The CDR3 sequence: CASSARRGWSFDGYTF. CDR3 DNA: TGTGCCAGCAGTGCCCGCAGGGGTTGGAGCTTTGACGGCTACACCTTC.

The V call is TRBV4-3, the J call TRBJ1-6, with 8 positions matching TRBD1. Germline lookup yields CDR1 LGHNA and CDR2 YSLEER. The CDR3 runs to 17 residues. V gave up 0 bases and J gave up 10 bases; unmatched junction bases: 11. The CDR3 sequence is CASSQDQGQGAKSPLHF. Written as DNA, the CDR3 is TGCGCCAGCAGCCAAGATCAGGGGCAGGGGGCAAAGTCACCCCTCCACTTT.

This clonotype was detected only a few times. The chain couples TRBV9 to TRBJ2-5; no firm D call. The length of the CDR3 is 13 residues. V shed 0 bases and J shed 5 bases, with 8 bases lying between them. Germline V gene lookup returns CDR1 SGDLS and CDR2 YYNGEE. CDR3 nucleotide sequence: TGTGCCAGCAGCGTAGTCGGGTCCGAGACCCAGTACTTC. Its translation is CASSVVGSETQYF.

This clonotype was seen a few times. The rearrangement joins TRBV6-2 or TRBV6-3 to TRBJ2-7; 9 bases line up with TRBD1. The CDR3 runs to 14 residues. Trimming took 6 bases from V and 6 from J; bases not matched to a gene: 9. In germline, CDR1 is MNHEY, CDR2 SVGEGT. The CDR3 sequence is CASRYRGQRLEQYF. In nucleotides, the CDR3 is TGTGCCAGCAGATACAGGGGGCAGAGACTCGAGCAGTACTTC.

This clonotype was seen many times. This chain uses TRBV7-2 with TRBJ2-1; 8 bases map to TRBD1. The CDR3 loop spans 16 amino acids. CDR1 SGHTA and CDR2 FQGNSA come from the germline V gene. The ends lost 5 bases at V and 6 bases at J; junction bases unmatched: 12. The CDR3 is CASSDQPTGTGNEQFF. CDR3 in DNA: TGTGCCAGCAGCGACCAGCCAACAGGGACAGGCAATGAGCAGTTCTTC.

This clonotype was seen a handful of times. V and J are TRBV4-3 and TRBJ2-1; no definite D call. In germline, CDR1 is LGHNA, CDR2 YSLEER. CDR3 length equals 15 residues. Trimming took 1 base from V and 0 from J, leaving 7 bases between them. The CDR3, as DNA: TGCGCCAGCAGCCAAGTAATCGGCTCCTACAATGAGCAGTTCTTC. It is translated as CASSQVIGSYNEQFF.

The chain is built from TRBV5-1 and TRBJ2-3; tentatively, D is TRBD1 (5 bases). This CDR3 contains 13 residues. The germline V and J ends were trimmed by 4 bases and 4 bases, with 10 bases remaining between them. Germline CDR1 reads SGHRS; CDR2 reads YFSETQ. In DNA, the CDR3 is TGCGCCAGCAGCGATCAGGGCTCAGATACGCAGTATTTT. It is translated as CASSDQGSDTQYF.

The table lists this clonotype with many counts. The chain joins TRBV6-5 to TRBJ1-1; D is undetermined. The V gene lost 4 bases and the J gene lost 1 base, with 10 bases spanning the gap. Germline loops: CDR1 MNHEY, CDR2 SVGAGI. The CDR3 runs 14 residues. For the CDR3, the DNA is TGTGCCAGCAGTTCGATAGGGAGGAACACTGAAGCTTTCTTT. Its protein product is CASSSIGRNTEAFF.

This clonotype was seen more than once but under ten times. CDR3 in amino acids: CASRGTGTQETQYF. In DNA, the CDR3 is TGTGCCAGCAGGGGTACAGGGACCCAAGAGACCCAGTACTTC. This sequence joins TRBV7-9 and TRBJ2-5, with D perhaps TRBD1 (6 bases). The ends were cut back, 6 bases at V and 1 base at J, with 12 bases in the middle. This CDR3 is built from 14 residues. The germline gives CDR1 SEHNR, CDR2 FQNEAQ (reference sequence). Full variable domain (outside the CDR3, taken from reference TRBV7-9 and TRBJ2-5): DTGVSQNPRHKITKRGQNVTFRCDPISEHNRLYWYRQTLGQGPEFLTYFQNEAQLEKSRLLSDRFSAERPKGSFSTLEIQRTEQGDSAMYLCASRGTGTQETQYFGPGTRLLVL.

The chain links TRBV29-1 to TRBJ2-7, with D unresolved. Trimming took off 5 bases at V and 7 bases at J, with 18 bases between the two ends. Germline loops: CDR1 SQVTM, CDR2 ANQGSEA. The CDR3 sequence is 13 residues long. CDR3 sequence reads: CSVPIPDLVEQYV. As DNA, the CDR3 is TGCAGCGTTCCCATCCCGGACCTGGTTGAGCAGTACGTC.

This chain joins TRBV6-4 and TRBJ2-1; D is undetermined. Germline CDR1 and CDR2: MRHNA and SNTAGT. This CDR3 contains 16 residues. The V end lost 2 bases, the J end lost 8 bases, and 19 bases lay between the germline ends. The CDR3 nucleotides are TGTGCCAGCAGTGACGTCTTCCGGGCCCCGAACCATGAGCAGTTCTTC. Amino acid sequence: CASSDVFRAPNHEQFF.

This clonotype appeared a few times. The rearrangement joins TRBV29-1 to TRBJ1-1, with D possibly matching TRBD1 (5 bases). CDR1 and CDR2 (germline): SQVTM, ANQGSEA. With 8 bases removed from V and 10 bases from J, the gap between germline ends came to 20 bases. The CDR3 is 12 residues long. CDR3 region: CSTGGADRIAFF. The CDR3 DNA is TGCAGCACTGGCGGGGCAGACCGTATAGCTTTCTTT.

This clonotype was observed a handful of times. This chain uses TRBV7-2 with TRBJ2-5, with D perhaps matching TRBD1 or TRBD2 (5 bases each). Trimming pared 2 bases from V and 2 bases from J, leaving 9 bases between. This CDR3 has 14 amino acids. CDR1 is SGHTA and CDR2 is FQGNSA in the germline V gene. CDR3: CASSLTGPQETQYF. CDR3 coding DNA: TGTGCCAGCAGCTTAACGGGGCCACAAGAGACCCAGTACTTC.